This T cell receptor (beta chain) was observed in a study of neoadjuvant anti-PD-1 for oral cavity cancer. Whole-study findings and limits: Higher pretreatment Treg/Th17 ratios tracked higher pretreatment blood clonality. After neoadjuvant nivolumab, PBMC T cell clonality was significantly higher in non-responders than responders.

Concerning this clone: No antigen is known for it.

Here immunoSEQ multiplex PCR was the method, and the copy in TCRdb shows in-frame clones only, minus some. The data show fewer than 35,000 clones, 80% to 90% seen once. Looked up from germline, CDR1 is SGHTA and CDR2 is FQGNSA. V dropped 0 bases and J dropped 4 bases, with 8 bases sitting between them. The CDR3 spans 14 residues. The sample was PBMCs, taken before nivolumab (anti-PD-1) treatment. The genes are TRBV7-2 and TRBJ2-3; the D gene is possibly TRBD2 (5 bases). The TCR sequence derives from a person aged 35-80 years with oral cavity squamous cell carcinoma. Here the CDR3 reads CASSLAPGSDTQYF. CDR3 nucleotide sequence: TGTGCCAGCAGCTTAGCTCCGGGGTCAGATACGCAGTATTTT.